These T cell receptor beta chains were read from a single sample in a study of Ad26.COV2.S vaccination and SARS-CoV-2 variants. TCRdb keeps only in-frame clones here, not all; method: immunoSEQ multiplex PCR. The sample contains roughly 400,000 clones, 92% of which appear only once. This sample comprised peripheral blood, obtained in a trial of Ad26.COV2.S vaccine versus placebo. These receptors came from a person aged 18-60 years who received the Ad26.COV2.S COVID-19 vaccine or a placebo. Each CDR3 is given with its conserved first and last residue. D genes are given only for firm matches. Clone sizes are given selectively: once, few, many, or a class where the clone is expanded.

v_gene	d_gene	abundance	j_gene	CDR3aa	CDR3nt
TRBV20-1	TRBD2	-	TRBJ2-7	CSASRSGVHEQYF	TGCAGTGCTAGTAGGAGCGGGGTCCACGAGCAGTACTTC
TRBV9	-	-	TRBJ2-7	CASSVDAGSYEQYF	TGTGCCAGCAGCGTAGATGCAGGGTCCTACGAGCAGTACTTC
TRBV4-3	TRBD1	-	TRBJ1-6	CASSQDSHRGSPLHF	TGCGCCAGCAGCCAAGATAGTCACAGGGGTTCACCCCTCCACTTT
TRBV6-5	-	-	TRBJ2-1	CASSYREPSPAEQFF	TGTGCCAGCAGTTACAGGGAACCCTCACCCGCCGAGCAGTTCTTC
TRBV7-9	-	few	TRBJ1-2	CASSASIGGSNYGYTF	TGTGCCAGCAGCGCCTCGATTGGCGGGAGTAACTATGGCTACACCTTC
TRBV2	TRBD1	once	TRBJ1-2	CASSDEVRGDYGYTF	TGTGCCAGCAGTGATGAGGTCAGGGGGGACTATGGCTACACCTTC
TRBV19	-	few	TRBJ2-5	CASEPSGEETQYF	TGTGCCAGCGAACCGTCAGGGGAAGAGACCCAGTACTTC
TRBV6-1	-	-	TRBJ1-6	CASSEAEASISPLHF	TGTGCCAGCAGTGAAGCAGAGGCCAGTATCTCACCCCTCCACTTT
TRBV5-5	-	-	TRBJ2-3	CASSPGRSTDTQYF	TGTGCCAGCAGCCCGGGACGGAGCACAGATACGCAGTATTTT
TRBV7-6	-	-	TRBJ1-2	CASSLEDSHGYTF	TGTGCCAGCAGCTTAGAGGACAGCCATGGCTACACCTTC
TRBV27	TRBD2	-	TRBJ2-3	CASRGGVDSTDTQYF	TGTGCCAGCAGGGGGGGGGTCGATAGCACAGATACGCAGTATTTT
TRBV5-1	-	-	TRBJ2-4	CASSLELGRGNIQYF	TGCGCCAGCAGCTTGGAATTGGGCAGGGGAAACATTCAGTACTTC
TRBV4-3	-	once	TRBJ2-2	CASSQVVTTGELFF	TGCGCCAGCAGCCAAGTTGTGACCACCGGGGAGCTGTTTTTT
TRBV5-1	-	-	TRBJ2-1	CASSLEGSSYNEQFF	TGCGCCAGCAGCTTGGAGGGCTCCTCCTACAATGAGCAGTTCTTC
TRBV27	-	once	TRBJ2-3	CAVLRGHTDTQYF	TGTGCCGTCCTCCGGGGGCACACAGATACGCAGTATTTT
TRBV19	TRBD1	-	TRBJ2-1	CASSLGQASDEQFF	TGTGCCAGTAGTTTAGGACAGGCCTCGGATGAGCAGTTCTTC
TRBV13	TRBD2	-	TRBJ2-7	CASSLGSRRLAGTYEQYF	TGTGCCAGCAGCTTAGGGTCTCGCCGACTAGCGGGGACCTACGAGCAGTACTTC
TRBV4-3	-	-	TRBJ2-7	CASSQENSNHPSEQYF	TGCGCCAGCAGCCAAGAGAACTCAAACCACCCCTCCGAGCAGTACTTC
TRBV15	-	-	TRBJ2-2	CATNGQTNTGELFF	TGTGCCACCAACGGACAGACGAACACCGGGGAGCTGTTTTTT
TRBV2	-	few	TRBJ1-5	CASSVGETNQPQHF	TGTGCCAGCAGTGTAGGCGAGACCAATCAGCCCCAGCATTTT
TRBV28	-	-	TRBJ1-6	CASSLSVLSPLHF	TGTGCCAGCAGTTTATCCGTCCTTTCACCCCTCCACTTT
TRBV7-2	-	-	TRBJ2-5	CASSFYGNQETQYF	TGTGCCAGCAGCTTTTACGGAAACCAAGAGACCCAGTACTTC
TRBV29-1	-	-	TRBJ1-1	CSVTYRVEAFF	TGCAGCGTAACCTACAGGGTTGAAGCTTTCTTT
TRBV9	-	-	TRBJ2-2	CASNPAVNTGELFF	TGTGCCAGCAACCCAGCGGTGAACACCGGGGAGCTGTTTTTT
TRBV28	-	-	TRBJ1-1	CASSLAGSSSIGAFF	TGTGCCAGCAGTTTAGCAGGGTCTAGCTCGATCGGAGCTTTCTTT
TRBV4-3	TRBD1	-	TRBJ1-1	CASSQDPQGANTEAFF	TGCGCCAGCAGCCAAGATCCCCAGGGGGCGAACACTGAAGCTTTCTTT
TRBV19	-	once	TRBJ1-3	CASILGTGSGNTIYF	TGTGCCAGTATCCTCGGAACAGGGTCTGGAAACACCATATATTTT
TRBV19	TRBD1	-	TRBJ1-5	CASNAGGGYSNQPQHF	TGTGCCAGTAACGCAGGGGGAGGGTATAGCAATCAGCCCCAGCATTTT
TRBV11-2	-	once	TRBJ1-2	CASSSTVARASRFNYGYTF	TGTGCCAGCAGCTCCACGGTGGCCAGGGCTTCCAGATTTAACTATGGCTACACCTTC
TRBV15	-	-	TRBJ2-7	CATSRRTAYEQYF	TGTGCCACCAGCAGGAGGACTGCCTACGAGCAGTACTTC
TRBV20-1	-	-	TRBJ2-1	CSASVGSVTSSYNEQFF	TGCAGTGCTAGTGTGGGCAGTGTGACTAGCTCCTACAATGAGCAGTTCTTC
TRBV7-6	-	-	TRBJ1-3	CASSHPVHSGNTIYF	TGTGCCAGCAGCCACCCCGTCCATTCTGGAAACACCATATATTTT
TRBV19	-	-	TRBJ2-1	CASSMTREEQFF	TGTGCCAGTAGTATGACTAGGGAAGAGCAGTTCTTC
TRBV20-1	TRBD2	-	TRBJ2-5	CSASSGGPQTQYF	TGCAGTGCTAGTTCGGGGGGGCCCCAGACCCAGTACTTC
TRBV30	-	once	TRBJ1-1	CAWTPGKGEAFF	TGTGCCTGGACCCCCGGGAAAGGTGAAGCTTTCTTT
TRBV7-6	-	-	TRBJ2-1	CASSFFSGHNEQFF	TGTGCCAGCAGCTTCTTCTCGGGGCATAATGAGCAGTTCTTC
TRBV30	-	-	TRBJ1-6	CAWSFGLAYSPLHF	TGTGCCTGGAGTTTCGGGTTAGCTTATTCACCCCTCCACTTT
TRBV6-2/TRBV6-3	-	-	TRBJ2-7	CASSYLGLSYEQYF	TGTGCCAGCAGTTACTTAGGTCTCTCCTACGAGCAGTACTTC
TRBV4-3	-	-	TRBJ2-2	CASSQGKRSGPLGELFF	TGCGCCAGCAGCCAAGGGAAGAGGTCGGGTCCCCTCGGGGAGCTGTTTTTT
TRBV18	-	-	TRBJ1-1	CASSPRGFGTEAFF	TGTGCCAGCTCACCACGCGGGTTTGGCACTGAAGCTTTCTTT
TRBV19	-	-	TRBJ2-6	CASSIDLRAGANVLTF	TGTGCCAGTAGTATAGATCTGAGGGCTGGGGCCAACGTCCTGACTTTC
TRBV13	-	-	TRBJ2-5	CASSLRTDEAETQYF	TGTGCCAGCAGTTTACGGACGGATGAGGCAGAGACCCAGTACTTC
TRBV6-5	-	-	TRBJ1-2	CASTIKEGYGYTF	TGTGCCAGCACCATAAAAGAGGGCTATGGCTACACCTTC
TRBV12-3/TRBV12-4	-	once	TRBJ1-1	CASSGQRNTEAFF	TGTGCCAGCAGTGGACAGAGGAACACTGAAGCTTTCTTT
TRBV7-2	TRBD2	-	TRBJ2-2	CASSPSGGAPTGELFF	TGTGCCAGCAGCCCTAGCGGGGGGGCCCCCACCGGGGAGCTGTTTTTT
TRBV10-2	TRBD1	-	TRBJ2-1	CASIGDRVRDNEQFF	TGCGCCAGCATCGGAGACAGGGTTCGCGACAATGAGCAGTTCTTC
TRBV20-1	-	-	TRBJ2-1	CSASFSGPYLNNEQFF	TGCAGTGCTAGTTTTTCCGGGCCTTACCTTAACAATGAGCAGTTCTTC
TRBV19	-	-	TRBJ1-3	CASSISTDGRGNTIYF	TGTGCCAGTAGTATCTCCACCGACGGACGTGGAAACACCATATATTTT
TRBV6-5	-	-	TRBJ1-1	CASRPWDGNTEAFF	TGTGCCAGCAGACCGTGGGACGGGAACACTGAAGCTTTCTTT
TRBV18	-	-	TRBJ2-5	CASSLGVGETQYF	TGTGCCAGCTCTTTGGGGGTTGGAGAGACCCAGTACTTC